Listed below are T cell receptor beta chains from one sample, sequenced in a study of blood T cell repertoires in COVID-19. The repertoire was sequenced with immunoSEQ multiplex PCR; TCRdb's copy has only in-frame clones and lacks some. The sample contains some 80,000 clones, about 85% of which appear only once. Sequences were obtained from peripheral blood. These receptors all come from a man in his sixties with COVID-19, enrolled during active disease. CDR3s include the opening cysteine and the closing phenylalanine or tryptophan. The D gene is left open where the match is weak. Not all rows give a size; the values are once, few, many and, for expanded clones, a class.

CDR3nt: TGTGCCAGCAACCAAGGGCAGGGAAAAGATGGCTACACCTTC
CDR3aa: CASNQGQGKDGYTF
j_gene: TRBJ1-2
v_gene: TRBV6-5
abundance: NA
d_gene: NA

CDR3nt: TGCGCCAGCAGCTTGGAGGACAGCATAAATTCACCCCTCCACTTT
CDR3aa: CASSLEDSINSPLHF
j_gene: TRBJ1-6
v_gene: TRBV5-1
abundance: NA
d_gene: NA

CDR3nt: TGCGCCAGCAGCTTGGTGGCTAGCGGGGGGGCAGGAGATACGCAGTATTTT
CDR3aa: CASSLVASGGAGDTQYF
j_gene: TRBJ2-3
v_gene: TRBV5-1
abundance: NA
d_gene: TRBD2

CDR3nt: TGTGCCAGTGTAGAACAGCCGAACACTGAAGCTTTCTTT
CDR3aa: CASVEQPNTEAFF
j_gene: TRBJ1-1
v_gene: TRBV2
abundance: NA
d_gene: NA

CDR3nt: TGTGCCAGCAGCTTAGCAGCAGGGGGGAGCTCCTATAATTCACCCCTCCACTTT
CDR3aa: CASSLAAGGSSYNSPLHF
j_gene: TRBJ1-6
v_gene: TRBV7-9
abundance: NA
d_gene: TRBD1

CDR3nt: TGTGCCAGCAGCGTTGGGGGACAGGGGAGATACACCTTC
CDR3aa: CASSVGGQGRYTF
j_gene: TRBJ1-2
v_gene: TRBV9
abundance: NA
d_gene: TRBD1

CDR3nt: TGTGCCAGTAGTCCTCAAATAGGACAGGGGTTTAACTCTGGAAACACCATATATTTT
CDR3aa: CASSPQIGQGFNSGNTIYF
j_gene: TRBJ1-3
v_gene: TRBV19
abundance: once
d_gene: TRBD1

CDR3nt: TGTGCCAGCAGCTTAAACAAGAACTATGTCAACGAGCAGTACTTC
CDR3aa: CASSLNKNYVNEQYF
j_gene: TRBJ2-7
v_gene: TRBV11-2
abundance: NA
d_gene: NA

CDR3nt: TGTGCCAGCAGCTCCCTCCGTGGACAGGGGTACTACGAGCAGTACTTC
CDR3aa: CASSSLRGQGYYEQYF
j_gene: TRBJ2-7
v_gene: TRBV7-6
abundance: NA
d_gene: TRBD1

CDR3nt: TGTGCCACCAGTGAGGGTAGCGCCGCAGGCTCCTACAATGAGCAGTTCTTC
CDR3aa: CATSEGSAAGSYNEQFF
j_gene: TRBJ2-1
v_gene: TRBV24-1
abundance: NA
d_gene: NA

CDR3nt: TGTGCCAGCAGCTTTGGGTTAGCGTTTTCCTACGAGCAGTACTTC
CDR3aa: CASSFGLAFSYEQYF
j_gene: TRBJ2-7
v_gene: TRBV7-2
abundance: NA
d_gene: NA

CDR3nt: TGTGCCAGCTCGGCGGGGCATGGAAACACTGAAGCTTTCTTT
CDR3aa: CASSAGHGNTEAFF
j_gene: TRBJ1-1
v_gene: TRBV19
abundance: NA
d_gene: NA

CDR3nt: TGTGCCAGCAGCATGGACGGGGGAACCTACAATGAGCAGTTCTTC
CDR3aa: CASSMDGGTYNEQFF
j_gene: TRBJ2-1
v_gene: TRBV11-3
abundance: NA
d_gene: NA

CDR3nt: TGTGCCAGCTCACCACCGGGACAGGGGGCTGAAGCTTTCTTT
CDR3aa: CASSPPGQGAEAFF
j_gene: TRBJ1-1
v_gene: TRBV18
abundance: NA
d_gene: TRBD1

CDR3nt: TGTGCCAGCAGCTTAGCAGGGGTGGGGAACACTGAAGCTTTCTTT
CDR3aa: CASSLAGVGNTEAFF
j_gene: TRBJ1-1
v_gene: TRBV7-6
abundance: NA
d_gene: NA

CDR3nt: TGTGCCAGTAGTATAGATGCAGCGGGAGGAAGCACAGATACGCAGTATTTT
CDR3aa: CASSIDAAGGSTDTQYF
j_gene: TRBJ2-3
v_gene: TRBV19
abundance: NA
d_gene: TRBD2

CDR3nt: TGTGCCAGCAGCTTAACGGGGGGACAGACCTATGGCTACACCTTC
CDR3aa: CASSLTGGQTYGYTF
j_gene: TRBJ1-2
v_gene: TRBV7-3
abundance: NA
d_gene: TRBD1

CDR3nt: TGTGCCAGTACCCCGGGACAGGGATCCTACGAGCAGTACTTC
CDR3aa: CASTPGQGSYEQYF
j_gene: TRBJ2-7
v_gene: TRBV19
abundance: NA
d_gene: TRBD1

CDR3nt: TGTGCCAGCAGCCCTCCCGGGGGTGCGGGATCCGGGGAGCTGTTTTTT
CDR3aa: CASSPPGGAGSGELFF
j_gene: TRBJ2-2
v_gene: TRBV7-3
abundance: NA
d_gene: NA

CDR3nt: TGTGCCAGCAGCCCACCGAGGGGGTTAGAAAAACTGTTTTTT
CDR3aa: CASSPPRGLEKLFF
j_gene: TRBJ1-4
v_gene: TRBV3-1/TRBV3-2
abundance: NA
d_gene: NA

CDR3nt: TGTGCCAGCAGTTTAATGACAGGGGGAGGCTACACCTTC
CDR3aa: CASSLMTGGGYTF
j_gene: TRBJ1-2
v_gene: TRBV12-3/TRBV12-4
abundance: many
d_gene: TRBD1

CDR3nt: TGTGCCATCAGTGATGTACTAGCGGCGAAAAATGAGCAGTTCTTC
CDR3aa: CAISDVLAAKNEQFF
j_gene: TRBJ2-1
v_gene: TRBV10-3
abundance: NA
d_gene: TRBD2

CDR3nt: TGTGCCAGCAGTGATGCGGGACTAGCGGGGTTTTGGACCCAGTACTTC
CDR3aa: CASSDAGLAGFWTQYF
j_gene: TRBJ2-5
v_gene: TRBV2
abundance: NA
d_gene: TRBD2

CDR3nt: TGTGCCAGCAGCGAGGGGACAGCTTCTAACTATGGCTACACCTTC
CDR3aa: CASSEGTASNYGYTF
j_gene: TRBJ1-2
v_gene: TRBV7-9
abundance: NA
d_gene: TRBD1

CDR3nt: TGTGCCAGCAGCAATGGACAGGCCCCTAACTATGGCTACACCTTC
CDR3aa: CASSNGQAPNYGYTF
j_gene: TRBJ1-2
v_gene: TRBV13
abundance: few
d_gene: TRBD1

CDR3nt: TGTGCCAGCTCCGGGGGGAGCTCCTACAATGAGCAGTTCTTC
CDR3aa: CASSGGSSYNEQFF
j_gene: TRBJ2-1
v_gene: TRBV18
abundance: once
d_gene: TRBD2

CDR3nt: TGTGCCAGCAGCCAAGATGACAGGGTCAAGGGTACGCAGTATTTT
CDR3aa: CASSQDDRVKGTQYF
j_gene: TRBJ2-3
v_gene: TRBV4-2
abundance: NA
d_gene: TRBD1

CDR3nt: TGCGCCAGCAGCTTAACAGGGAACACCGGGGAGCTGTTTTTT
CDR3aa: CASSLTGNTGELFF
j_gene: TRBJ2-2
v_gene: TRBV5-1
abundance: once
d_gene: NA

CDR3nt: TGTGCCTCCGGGAGGCCTGAAGCTTTCTTT
CDR3aa: CASGRPEAFF
j_gene: TRBJ1-1
v_gene: TRBV30
abundance: NA
d_gene: NA

CDR3nt: TGCGCCAGCAGGGACGGCCGGGGGACTAGCACAGATACGCAGTATTTT
CDR3aa: CASRDGRGTSTDTQYF
j_gene: TRBJ2-3
v_gene: TRBV5-1
abundance: NA
d_gene: NA

CDR3nt: TGCGCCAGCAGCGGCGGCGGGGCCACTGAAGCTTTCTTT
CDR3aa: CASSGGGATEAFF
j_gene: TRBJ1-1
v_gene: TRBV5-1
abundance: NA
d_gene: NA

CDR3nt: TGTGCCATCAGTGGGCGGGACGGGGGCTACACCTTC
CDR3aa: CAISGRDGGYTF
j_gene: TRBJ1-2
v_gene: TRBV10-3
abundance: NA
d_gene: NA

CDR3nt: TGTGCCAGCAGGCCGACAGGGGGCGGGGAGCCCCAGCATTTT
CDR3aa: CASRPTGGGEPQHF
j_gene: TRBJ1-5
v_gene: TRBV6-5
abundance: NA
d_gene: TRBD1

CDR3nt: TGTGCCACCAGCCCTCACACCCTTGGGGGAGGTGGTGAAAAACTGTTTTTT
CDR3aa: CATSPHTLGGGGEKLFF
j_gene: TRBJ1-4
v_gene: TRBV15
abundance: NA
d_gene: NA

CDR3nt: TGTGCCAGCTCACGAGGGACAGCGAACACCGGGGAGCTGTTTTTT
CDR3aa: CASSRGTANTGELFF
j_gene: TRBJ2-2
v_gene: TRBV18
abundance: NA
d_gene: TRBD1

CDR3nt: TGTGCCAGCAGCTTAAGGGGGACAGTCGGCGAAAAACTGTTTTTT
CDR3aa: CASSLRGTVGEKLFF
j_gene: TRBJ1-4
v_gene: TRBV7-3
abundance: NA
d_gene: TRBD1

CDR3nt: TGTGCCAGCTCACGAGAGACTTCTGGGGCCAACGTCCTGACTTTC
CDR3aa: CASSRETSGANVLTF
j_gene: TRBJ2-6
v_gene: TRBV18
abundance: NA
d_gene: NA

CDR3nt: TGTGCCAGCAGGGGGCGGCGTGATCAGCCCCAGCATTTT
CDR3aa: CASRGRRDQPQHF
j_gene: TRBJ1-5
v_gene: TRBV6-5
abundance: NA
d_gene: NA

CDR3nt: TGTGCCAGCAGCGTAGATCCCGGACTAGGGTCCGGCTACGAGCAGTACTTC
CDR3aa: CASSVDPGLGSGYEQYF
j_gene: TRBJ2-7
v_gene: TRBV9
abundance: NA
d_gene: TRBD2

CDR3nt: TGCAGTGCTAGTCCTGGGACTTCTAGTAGCACAGATACGCAGTATTTT
CDR3aa: CSASPGTSSSTDTQYF
j_gene: TRBJ2-3
v_gene: TRBV20-1
abundance: NA
d_gene: NA